The 8 T cell receptor beta chains given below trace back to one sample, sequenced in a study of cytomegalovirus exposure and HLA in healthy donors. PCR employed 60 Vbeta and 13 Jbeta primers. The repertoire was sequenced with immunoSEQ multiplex PCR; TCRdb's copy has only in-frame clones and lacks some. The profile shows roughly 100,000 clones, approximately 66% of them singletons. The sequencing input was PBMCs. The receptors originated from a man aged 35-49 years in good health and CMV-seropositive.

This clone was seen only a few times. The chain employs TRBV6-1 and TRBJ1-2; no reliable D call. Germline V gives CDR1 MNHNS, CDR2 SASEGT. Trimming stripped 1 base from V and 4 bases from J, with 13 bases between. The CDR3 covers 15 residues. This CDR3 reads CASSEVRHPGYGYTF. The CDR3 DNA is TGTGCCAGCAGTGAAGTCCGACACCCCGGCTATGGCTACACCTTC.

This clone was observed a single time. The chain uses TRBV9 and TRBJ1-5, with no clear D. Deletions cut 5 bases from V and 1 base from J, with 13 bases between. The CDR3 totals 15 residues. Germline CDR1 and CDR2: SGDLS and YYNGEE. The CDR3 DNA is TGTGCCAGCAGTCATAGTGGTCTCAGCAATCAGCCCCAGCATTTT. Translated: CASSHSGLSNQPQHF. Combining the CDR3 with reference TRBV9 and TRBJ1-5 gives the whole variable domain DSGVTQTPKHLITATGQRVTLRCSPRSGDLSVYWYQQSLDQGLQFLIQYYNGEERAKGNILERFSAQQFPDLHSELNLSSLELGDSALYFCASSHSGLSNQPQHFGDGTRLSIL.

In DNA, the CDR3 is TGTGCCAGCAGTTCATCGAGAGGGGGCGAGCAGTACTTC. Translation gives CASSSSRGGEQYF. V usage is TRBV6-5 and J usage is TRBJ2-7; a possible D gene is TRBD1 (6 bases). V was trimmed by 4 bases and J by 6 bases, leaving 13 bases between them. CDR1 and CDR2 from the germline V gene are MNHEY and SVGAGI. The CDR3 is made up of 13 amino acids.

The rearrangement joins TRBV5-1 to TRBJ1-1; D not resolved. Germline values: CDR1 SGHRS, CDR2 YFSETQ. V was pared by 0 bases and J by 1 base, with 10 bases between. The CDR3 runs to 15 residues. CDR3: CASSLAGDPNTEAFF. Here the CDR3 DNA reads TGCGCCAGCAGCTTGGCCGGGGATCCGAACACTGAAGCTTTCTTT.

This chain connects TRBV7-9 to TRBJ1-1, with TRBD1 matching 10 bases. From germline, CDR1 is SEHNR and CDR2 FQNEAQ (reference sequence). Losses at the gene ends were 5 bases for V and 10 bases for J; bases not matched to a gene: 10. The length of the CDR3 is 14 residues. Here the CDR3 reads CASSPPTGGVGAFF. The CDR3 bases are TGTGCCAGCAGCCCACCGACAGGGGGCGTCGGAGCTTTCTTT. Drawing the rest from reference TRBV7-9 and TRBJ1-1, the complete variable domain is DTGVSQNPRHKITKRGQNVTFRCDPISEHNRLYWYRQTLGQGPEFLTYFQNEAQLEKSRLLSDRFSAERPKGSFSTLEIQRTEQGDSAMYLCASSPPTGGVGAFFGQGTRLTVV.

The chain links TRBV2 to TRBJ1-1, with D tentatively TRBD1 (6 bases). CDR1 and CDR2 (germline): SNHLY, FYNNEI. Trimming took 6 bases from V and 1 from J, leaving 12 bases between them. The CDR3 consists of 14 residues. The CDR3 sequence is CASSDQGWNTEAFF. The CDR3 nucleotides read TGTGCCAGCAGCGACCAGGGGTGGAACACTGAAGCTTTCTTT.

This chain connects TRBV18 to TRBJ1-5; TRBD1 matches 7 bases. Trimming took 3 bases from V and 0 from J; bases not matched to a gene: 11. The CDR3 runs to 18 residues. CDR1 KGHSH and CDR2 LQKENI come from the germline V gene. The DNA for the CDR3 is TGTGCCAGCTCACCCGACACAGGGGCGGCCGATAGCAATCAGCCCCAGCATTTT. Its protein product is CASSPDTGAADSNQPQHF.

The sample holds a few counts of this clone. J is TRBJ1-1 and V is TRBV19; D is unclear. Trimming shortened V by 6 bases and J by 1 base, and 15 bases separated the two germline ends. The V gene's germline CDR1 is LNHDA and CDR2 SQIVND (reference sequence). CDR3 length: 15 residues. CDR3 in amino acids: CASSSLEEGNTEAFF. The CDR3 bases are TGTGCCAGTAGCTCCCTCGAGGAGGGGAACACTGAAGCTTTCTTT.